What follows are 20 T cell receptor beta chains derived from one specimen sequenced in a study of post-analysis software for immune sequencing data. General observations from the study: Included in a set of roughly five TRBV segments more frequent in patients than controls were TRBV5-6, TRBV5-1 and TRBV20-1.

These receptors have no identified antigens. Researchers reported that TCR beta cDNA libraries carried unique molecular identifiers. TCRdb processed the PCR reads anew with MiXCR; each CDR3 protein has one entry. Of hundreds of thousands of distinct CDR3 sequences listed, approximately 50% were seen once; the top ten hold about 4.5%. Sequences were obtained from blood. The receptors were gathered from a girl aged 5 to 17 with multiple sclerosis.

This clonotype was detected only once. The chain has TRBV5-1 and TRBJ2-1; D possibly corresponds to TRBD2 (6 bases). Germline CDR1 is SGHRS and CDR2 is YFSETQ. The CDR3 runs 16 residues. Trimming removed 0 bases from V and 1 base from J, with 11 bases in between. CDR3 residues: CASSLDGSRSYNEQFF. The CDR3 nucleotides read TGCGCCAGCAGCTTGGACGGGAGCCGTTCCTACAATGAGCAGTTCTTC.

V usage is TRBV7-3 and J usage is TRBJ2-2; 10 nucleotides line up with TRBD2. J gave up 7 bases and V 4 bases, and 3 bases lay outside the gene matches. The CDR3 spans 14 residues. Germline V gene data show CDR1 as SGHTA and CDR2 as FQGTGA. The CDR3 sequence is CASSSGLAFGELFF. In DNA, the CDR3 is TGTGCCAGCAGCTCGGGACTAGCGTTCGGGGAGCTGTTTTTT.

The rearrangement links TRBV7-2 to TRBJ2-3; 11 positions agree with TRBD2. V dropped 1 base and J dropped 8; count of bases not matched to a gene: 11. The V gene's germline CDR1 is SGHTA and CDR2 FQGNSA. The CDR3 contains 17 residues. This CDR3 is CASSLVLAGVQGGTQYF. The CDR3, as DNA: TGTGCCAGCAGCTTAGTACTAGCGGGGGTCCAAGGGGGTACGCAGTATTTT.

V usage is TRBV20-1 and J usage is TRBJ2-7; TRBD1 or TRBD2 may be the D gene (5 bases each). The CDR3 loop spans 12 amino acids. The germline CDR1 and CDR2 sequences are DFQATT and SNEGSKA (reference sequence). The CDR3 bases are TGCGGCCCCTTTCGAGGGGAAGGGGAGCAGTACTTC. Amino acids: CGPFRGEGEQYF.

This clonotype was seen a few times. The rearrangement uses TRBV7-2 and TRBJ2-1; TRBD2 aligns across 9 bases. The germline CDR1 and CDR2 sequences are SGHTA and FQGNSA. Trimming removed 2 bases from V and 0 bases from J; junction bases left unmatched: 11. CDR3 length equals 19 residues. The chain's CDR3 is CASSLSLVAAGGSYNEQFF. In nucleotides, the CDR3 is TGTGCCAGCAGCTTATCTCTGGTCGCAGCGGGGGGCTCCTACAATGAGCAGTTCTTC.

The chain recombines TRBV20-1 with TRBJ1-5; 10 bases are a match to TRBD1. With 4 bases clipped from V and 5 bases from J, the junction kept 5 bases outside the gene matches. The CDR3 extends over 14 amino acids. CDR1 is DFQATT, CDR2 SNEGSKA, per germline (reference sequence). CDR3 region: CSAIPGTGDQPQHF. DNA for the CDR3: TGCAGTGCTATCCCCGGGACAGGGGATCAGCCCCAGCATTTT.

This clonotype was counted only a few times. The chain links TRBV3-1 to TRBJ2-5; no reliable D call. V lost 4 bases, J lost 2 bases, and 11 bases lay in between. Germline CDR1 is LGHDT and CDR2 is YNNKEL (reference sequence). The CDR3 is 14 residues long. CDR3 coding DNA: TGTGCCAGCAGCCCATCCCGGATTCAAGAGACCCAGTACTTC. Encoded protein: CASSPSRIQETQYF.

The chain couples TRBV7-2 to TRBJ2-7, with 11 bases aligning to TRBD1. Germline V lookup: CDR1 SGHTA, CDR2 FQGNSA. The CDR3 totals 18 residues. Losses at the gene ends were 0 bases for V and 2 bases for J; bases not matched to a gene: 9. DNA of the CDR3: TGTGCCAGCAGCTTAGCGCACCGGACAGGGGGCCGCACCTACGAGCAGTACTTC. This translates into CASSLAHRTGGRTYEQYF.

A few counts support this clonotype. The rearrangement links TRBV20-1 to TRBJ2-1; TRBD1 matches 9 bases. The CDR3 totals 15 residues. Germline trimming cut 3 bases from V and 3 bases from J; bases unmatched to any gene: 6. The germline V gene has CDR1 DFQATT and CDR2 SNEGSKA (reference sequence). The DNA of the CDR3 is TGCAGTGCTAGTCCCCGACAGGGGGTCTACAATGAGCAGTTCTTC. It codes for CSASPRQGVYNEQFF.

V gene TRBV9 combines with J gene TRBJ1-2, with 7 bases lining up with TRBD1. The V segment lost 4 bases and the J segment 8 bases; nucleotides outside the gene matches: 8. Looked up from germline, CDR1 is SGDLS and CDR2 is YYNGEE. The CDR3 runs 13 residues. CDR3 coding DNA: TGTGCCAGCAGCACTTACAGGGGAGGCGGCTACACCTTC. This sequence encodes CASSTYRGGGYTF.

This clonotype occurred once. The chain joins TRBV9 to TRBJ2-4, with 8 bases identical to TRBD2. The end of the DNA aligns better with TRBJ2-7, so the J call may be wrong. The germline gives CDR1 SGDLS, CDR2 YYNGEE. The CDR3 consists of 16 residues. The CDR3 DNA reads TGTGCCAGCACTCCAGGCGGGGGGAATATGGTCTACGAGCAGTACTTC. Protein product: CASTPGGGNMVYEQYF.

The chain has TRBV12-3 or TRBV12-4 and TRBJ2-1, with a tentative D call TRBD1 (5 bases). CDR3 length: 15 amino acids. Trimming removed 6 bases at V and 4 bases at J, with 16 bases between. The CDR3 spells CASRFQLGVYNEQFF. CDR3 nucleotide sequence: TGTGCCAGCAGATTCCAGTTAGGGGTTTACAATGAGCAGTTCTTC.

J is TRBJ1-5 and V is TRBV3-1; D might be TRBD1 (5 bases). CDR1 and CDR2 from the germline V gene are LGHDT and YNNKEL (reference sequence). V was shortened by 4 bases and J by 3 bases, with 10 bases between the two germline ends. The CDR3 loop spans 14 amino acids. The CDR3 protein is CASSRGHDNQPQHF. The DNA of the CDR3 is TGTGCCAGCAGCCGAGGACATGACAATCAGCCCCAGCATTTT.

The J gene is TRBJ2-1, the V gene TRBV27; 8 positions agree with TRBD2. CDR1 and CDR2 from the germline V gene are MNHEY and SMNVEV (reference sequence). With 1 base clipped from V and 2 bases from J, the junction kept 1 base outside the gene matches. This CDR3 has 15 amino acids. The CDR3 DNA follows: TGTGCCAGCAGTTTATTTAGCGGGACCTACAATGAGCAGTTCTTC. This sequence encodes CASSLFSGTYNEQFF.

The chain employs TRBV20-1 and TRBJ2-5, with 10 bases aligning to TRBD2. V dropped 5 bases and J dropped 11; count of bases not matched to a gene: 14. From germline, CDR1 is DFQATT and CDR2 SNEGSKA (reference sequence). The CDR3 covers 14 residues. DNA for the CDR3: TGCAGTGCTTTCTGGACTAGCGGAGCTAGGGAGCAGTACTTC. This translates into CSAFWTSGAREQYF.

The V call is TRBV7-2, the J call TRBJ1-2, with D possibly being TRBD1 (5 bases). V was trimmed by 5 bases and J by 8 bases, leaving 21 bases between them. The germline V gene has CDR1 SGHTA and CDR2 FQGNSA. This CDR3 region has 15 residues. DNA for the CDR3: TGTGCCAGCAGCCCCAGTAGTTGGCAGGGAAACGGCTACACCTTC. Encoded protein: CASSPSSWQGNGYTF. The full variable domain, completed using reference TRBV7-2 and TRBJ1-2, is GAGVSQSPSNKVTEKGKDVELRCDPISGHTALYWYRQSLGQGLEFLIYFQGNSAPDKSGLPSDRFSAERTGGSVSTLTIQRTQQEDSAVYLCASSPSSWQGNGYTFGSGTRLTVV.

The rearrangement links TRBV5-1 to TRBJ2-2; the match to TRBD2 covers 13 bases. This CDR3 region has 19 residues. Germline V CDR1 and CDR2: SGHRS, YFSETQ. V dropped 4 bases and J dropped 1; count of bases not matched to a gene: 10. The CDR3: CASSPGLAGASRNTGELFF. CDR3 in DNA: TGCGCCAGCAGCCCTGGACTAGCGGGGGCCTCAAGGAACACCGGGGAGCTGTTTTTT.

V and J are TRBV7-2 and TRBJ2-5; D uncertain. The CDR3 spans 12 residues. The V gene's germline CDR1 is SGHTA and CDR2 FQGNSA. V was clipped by 5 bases and J by 11 bases, with 15 bases between them. This chain's CDR3 is CASSRGSQAQYF. CDR3 in DNA: TGTGCCAGCAGCCGTGGGTCGCAGGCTCAGTACTTC.

This clonotype appeared once. The chain combines TRBV12-5 with TRBJ1-5; D not certain. Germline-derived CDR1 and CDR2 are LGHNT and FRNRAP. This CDR3 spans 15 amino acids. The V gene lost 1 base and the J gene lost 0 bases, with 7 bases spanning the gap. CDR3 in DNA: TGTGCTAGTGGTTTGGGAGGGTATAGCAATCAGCCCCAGCATTTT. Protein sequence: CASGLGGYSNQPQHF.

V and J are TRBV7-2 and TRBJ2-7; the D is unclear. The germline V gene has CDR1 SGHTA and CDR2 FQGNSA. CDR3 size: 16 residues. V was clipped by 5 bases and J by 0 bases, with 17 bases between them. DNA for the CDR3: TGTGCCAGCAGCCCAGCCCCTCGAGAAAGCTCCTACGAGCAGTACTTC. This sequence encodes CASSPAPRESSYEQYF.